The T cell receptor beta chain described here comes from a study of cytomegalovirus exposure and HLA in healthy donors. Study-wide results and limits: Published work reported that the classifier diagnosed cytomegalovirus status with high specificity and sensitivity. Researchers counted some 150 TCR beta chains as cytomegalovirus-associated. In a later analysis, TCR beta V- and J-gene trimming was associated with a missense DCLRE1C variant. The study found most TCR sequences rare, yet found some public TCRs in many donors.

Remarks on this clone: The antigen is undetermined.

The PCR employed 60 Vbeta primers together with 13 Jbeta primers. TCRdb's copy holds only in-frame clones and misses some; the assay was immunoSEQ multiplex PCR. The data contain about 67,000 clones, 65% to 70% of them singletons. V lost 2 bases and J 8 bases, leaving 22 bases between the germline ends. The CDR3 has 17 amino acids. The germline V gene has CDR1 MDHEN and CDR2 SYDVKM. Sequences were obtained from PBMCs. The V and J genes are TRBV28 and TRBJ2-4; possibly TRBD1 for D (7 bases). The clonotype was recovered from a woman aged 25 to 39 in good health and CMV-seronegative. DNA for the CDR3: TGTGCCAGCAGTTTAGGTCATGGAGGGGGCGGTGGATACATTCAGTACTTC. Protein: CASSLGHGGGGGYIQYF.